Listed below are T cell receptor beta chains from one sample, sequenced in a study of long-term antiretroviral therapy in people with HIV. Only in-frame clones appear in the TCRdb table, and some are missing; sequencing was by immunoSEQ multiplex PCR. The table includes over 30,000 clones, 65% to 80% detected once. This specimen consisted of unsorted PBMCs, obtained 2 years after starting antiretroviral therapy. The receptor set was obtained from a woman between 45 and 60 years old with HIV. The conserved cysteine and the conserved F or W are not part of the CDR3 here. Each record gives: V gene, J gene, CDR3 protein.

TRBV7-2	TRBJ1-2	ASSPDRGAGYT
TRBV6-6	TRBJ1-2	ASSPGDTGYT
TRBV4-1	TRBJ2-5	ASGAGGLETQY
TRBV27	TRBJ2-5	ASSLSPSSGETQY
TRBV6-6	TRBJ2-5	ASSYSGGGFETQY
TRBV7-6	TRBJ2-7	ASSSDRGSMY
TRBV7-2	TRBJ2-3	ASSAYTDTQY
TRBV11-3	TRBJ1-4	ASSLKLRQPVH
TRBV6-5	TRBJ1-6	ASSYLRTGLNSPLH
TRBV11-3	TRBJ2-3	ASSSQGGTSTDTQY
TRBV5-8	TRBJ1-4	ASSFRVEKLF
TRBV29-1	TRBJ1-2	SVEGGERYGYT
TRBV19	TRBJ2-3	ASSIAGGTDTQY
TRBV27	TRBJ2-1	ASSSNNEQF
TRBV5-1	TRBJ1-5	ASRQGPGNQPQH
TRBV6-6	TRBJ2-1	ASSYSLQLEGEQF
TRBV5-1	TRBJ2-5	ASSLVGTGDQETQY
TRBV19	TRBJ1-2	ASSIGLRSNYGYT
TRBV9	TRBJ2-7	ASSVDPSGGYEQY
TRBV2	TRBJ1-5	ASSEAKDSYWRGYNQPQH
TRBV18	TRBJ2-3	ASSLAAPYKY
TRBV4-1	TRBJ1-1	ASSQGGWNTEAF
TRBV27	TRBJ2-2	ASRAGTGNTGELF
TRBV7-3	TRBJ1-5	ASSLQGGQPQH
TRBV25-1	TRBJ1-1	ASSDFQLIAF
TRBV10-3	TRBJ1-1	AISESRGTEAF
TRBV2	TRBJ2-5	ASSDGGEETQY
TRBV11-2	TRBJ2-1	ASSPTSGGAFLNEQF
TRBV7-9	TRBJ1-1	ASSHHGTGIISGAF
TRBV5-6	TRBJ1-4	ASSGGQAPSTNEKLF
TRBV18	TRBJ1-1	ASSEGQGGTEAF